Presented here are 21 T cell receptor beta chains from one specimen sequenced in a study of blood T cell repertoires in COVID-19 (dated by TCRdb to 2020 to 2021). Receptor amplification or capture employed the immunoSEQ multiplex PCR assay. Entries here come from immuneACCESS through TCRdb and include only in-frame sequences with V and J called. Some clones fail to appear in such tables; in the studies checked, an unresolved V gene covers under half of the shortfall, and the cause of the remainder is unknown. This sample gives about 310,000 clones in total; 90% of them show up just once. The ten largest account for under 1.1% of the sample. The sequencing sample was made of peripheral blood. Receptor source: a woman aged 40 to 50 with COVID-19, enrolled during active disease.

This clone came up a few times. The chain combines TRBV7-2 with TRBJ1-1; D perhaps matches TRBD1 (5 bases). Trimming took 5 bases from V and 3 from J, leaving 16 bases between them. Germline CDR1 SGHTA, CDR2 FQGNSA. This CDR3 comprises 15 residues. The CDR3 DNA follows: TGTGCCAGCAGCCCTTCAGGGTCTTTAGACACTGAAGCTTTCTTT. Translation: CASSPSGSLDTEAFF.

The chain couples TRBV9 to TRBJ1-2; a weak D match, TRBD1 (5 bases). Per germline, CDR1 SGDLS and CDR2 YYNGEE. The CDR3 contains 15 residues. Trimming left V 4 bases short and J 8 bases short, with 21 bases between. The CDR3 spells CASSPRDGAGGGYTF. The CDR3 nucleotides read TGTGCCAGCAGCCCCCGGGACGGCGCCGGGGGGGGCTACACCTTC.

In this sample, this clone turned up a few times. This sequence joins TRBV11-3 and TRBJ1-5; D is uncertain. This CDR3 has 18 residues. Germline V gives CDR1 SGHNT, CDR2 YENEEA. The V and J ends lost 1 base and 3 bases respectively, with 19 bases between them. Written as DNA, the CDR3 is TGTGCCAGCAGCTTAGCTTCCCCAAGGAGAGGGAACAATCAGCCCCAGCATTTT. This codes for CASSLASPRRGNNQPQHF.

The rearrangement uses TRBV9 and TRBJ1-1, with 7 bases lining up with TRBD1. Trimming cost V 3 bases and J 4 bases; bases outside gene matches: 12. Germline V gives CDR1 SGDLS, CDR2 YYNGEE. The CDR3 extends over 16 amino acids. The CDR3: CASSARTGTPGTEAFF. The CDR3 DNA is TGTGCCAGCAGCGCGCGGACAGGAACCCCTGGCACTGAAGCTTTCTTT.

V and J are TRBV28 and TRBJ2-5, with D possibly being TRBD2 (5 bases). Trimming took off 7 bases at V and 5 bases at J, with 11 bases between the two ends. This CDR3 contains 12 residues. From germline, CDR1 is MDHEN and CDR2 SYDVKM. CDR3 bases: TGTGCCAGCACCTCCAGAGGGGAGACCCAGTACTTC. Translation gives CASTSRGETQYF.

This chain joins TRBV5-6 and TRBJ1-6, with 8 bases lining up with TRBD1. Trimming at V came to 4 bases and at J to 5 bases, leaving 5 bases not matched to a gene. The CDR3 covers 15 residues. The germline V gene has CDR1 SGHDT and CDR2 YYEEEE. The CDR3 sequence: CASSLNRGNNSPLHF. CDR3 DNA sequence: TGTGCCAGCAGCCTTAACAGGGGGAATAATTCACCCCTCCACTTT.

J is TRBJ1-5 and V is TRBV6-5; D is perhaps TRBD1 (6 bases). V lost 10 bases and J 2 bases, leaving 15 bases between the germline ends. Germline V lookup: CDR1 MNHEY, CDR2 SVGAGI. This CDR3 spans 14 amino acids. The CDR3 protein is CATTSGGGNQPQHF. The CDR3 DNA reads TGTGCCACCACGTCTGGGGGCGGCAATCAGCCCCAGCATTTT.

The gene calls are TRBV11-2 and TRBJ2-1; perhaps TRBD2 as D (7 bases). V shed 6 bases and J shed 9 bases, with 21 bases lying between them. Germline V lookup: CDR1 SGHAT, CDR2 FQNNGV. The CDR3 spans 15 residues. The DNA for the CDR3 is TGTGCCAGCAGACCTGGGTTAGGGGGGGTGGTTGAGCAGTTCTTC. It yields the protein CASRPGLGGVVEQFF.

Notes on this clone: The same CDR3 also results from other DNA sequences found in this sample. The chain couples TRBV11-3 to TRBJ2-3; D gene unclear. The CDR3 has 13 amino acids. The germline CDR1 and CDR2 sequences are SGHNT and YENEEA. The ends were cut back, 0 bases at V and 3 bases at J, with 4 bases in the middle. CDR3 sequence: CASSLDSTDTQYF. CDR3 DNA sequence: TGTGCCAGCAGCTTAGATTCGACAGATACGCAGTATTTT.

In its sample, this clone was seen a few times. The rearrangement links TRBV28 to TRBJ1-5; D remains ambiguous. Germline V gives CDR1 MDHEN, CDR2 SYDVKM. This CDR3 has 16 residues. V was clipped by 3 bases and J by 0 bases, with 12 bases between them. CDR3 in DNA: TGTGCCAGCAGTTTTTGGTCAGTAAATAGCAATCAGCCCCAGCATTTT. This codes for CASSFWSVNSNQPQHF.

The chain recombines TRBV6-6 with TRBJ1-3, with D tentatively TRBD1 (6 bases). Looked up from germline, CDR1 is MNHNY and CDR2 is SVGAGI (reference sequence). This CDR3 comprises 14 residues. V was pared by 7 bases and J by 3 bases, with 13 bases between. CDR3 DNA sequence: TGTGCCAGCACCCTCGGACAGCTTGGAAACACCATATATTTT. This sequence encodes CASTLGQLGNTIYF.

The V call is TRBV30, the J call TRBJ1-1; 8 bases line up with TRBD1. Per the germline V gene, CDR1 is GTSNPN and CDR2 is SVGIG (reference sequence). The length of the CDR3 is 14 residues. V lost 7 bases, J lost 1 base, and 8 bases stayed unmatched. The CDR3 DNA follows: TGTGCCTTAGACAGGGGCTTTCGGAACACTGAAGCTTTCTTT. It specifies CALDRGFRNTEAFF.

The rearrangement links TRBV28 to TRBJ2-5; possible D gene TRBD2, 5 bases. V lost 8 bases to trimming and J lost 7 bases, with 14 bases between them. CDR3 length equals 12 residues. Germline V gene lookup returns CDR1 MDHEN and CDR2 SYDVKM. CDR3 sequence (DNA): TGTGCCAGCGGATCCGGGGTGCGGACCCAGTACTTC. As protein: CASGSGVRTQYF.

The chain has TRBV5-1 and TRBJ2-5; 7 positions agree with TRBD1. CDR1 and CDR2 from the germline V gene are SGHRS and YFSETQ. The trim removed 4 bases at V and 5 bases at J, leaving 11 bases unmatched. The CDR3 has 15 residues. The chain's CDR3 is CASSPETGLGETQYF. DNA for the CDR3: TGCGCCAGCAGCCCCGAGACAGGGCTGGGGGAGACCCAGTACTTC.

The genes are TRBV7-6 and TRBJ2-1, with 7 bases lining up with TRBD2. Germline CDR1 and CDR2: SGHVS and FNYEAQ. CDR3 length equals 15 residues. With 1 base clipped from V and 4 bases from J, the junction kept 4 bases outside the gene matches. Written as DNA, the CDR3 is TGTGCCAGCAGCTTAGGTCGGGGGGTTTACAATGAGCAGTTCTTC. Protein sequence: CASSLGRGVYNEQFF.

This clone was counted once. The CDR3 spells CASTLGAEAFF. The CDR3 DNA reads as TGTGCCAGCACCCTGGGCGCTGAAGCTTTCTTT. V gene TRBV6-5 combines with J gene TRBJ1-1; no reliable D call. Looked up from germline, CDR1 is MNHEY and CDR2 is SVGAGI. This CDR3 is 11 amino acids long. The V and J ends lost 7 bases and 6 bases respectively, with 9 bases between them.

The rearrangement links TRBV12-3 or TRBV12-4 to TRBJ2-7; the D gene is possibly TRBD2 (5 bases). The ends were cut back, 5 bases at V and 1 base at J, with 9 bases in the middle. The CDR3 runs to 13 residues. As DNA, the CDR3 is TGTGCCAGCAGTAGGACTGAATCCTACGAGCAGTACTTC. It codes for CASSRTESYEQYF.

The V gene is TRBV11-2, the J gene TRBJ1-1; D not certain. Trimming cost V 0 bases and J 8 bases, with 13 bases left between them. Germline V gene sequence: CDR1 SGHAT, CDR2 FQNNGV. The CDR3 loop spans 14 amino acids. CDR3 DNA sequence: TGTGCCAGCAGCTTAGATTCATGGACTCCGGAAGCTTTCTTT. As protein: CASSLDSWTPEAFF.

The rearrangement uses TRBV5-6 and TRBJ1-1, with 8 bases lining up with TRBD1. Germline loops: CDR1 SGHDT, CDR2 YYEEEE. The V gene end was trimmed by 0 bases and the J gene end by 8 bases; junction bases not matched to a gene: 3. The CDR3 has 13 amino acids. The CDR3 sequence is CASSLAGQGEAFF. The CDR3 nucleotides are TGTGCCAGCAGCTTGGCCGGACAGGGAGAAGCTTTCTTT.

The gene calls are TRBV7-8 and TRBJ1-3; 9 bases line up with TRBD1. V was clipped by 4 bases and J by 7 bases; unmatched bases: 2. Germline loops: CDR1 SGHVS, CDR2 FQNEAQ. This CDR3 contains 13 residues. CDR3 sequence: CASSSDRGNTIYF. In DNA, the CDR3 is TGTGCCAGCAGCTCTGACAGGGGGAACACCATATATTTT. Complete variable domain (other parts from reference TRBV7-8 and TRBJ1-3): GAGVSQSPRYKVAKRGQDVALRCDPISGHVSLFWYQQALGQGPEFLTYFQNEAQLDKSGLPSDRFFAERPEGSVSTLKIQRTQQEDSAVYLCASSSDRGNTIYFGEGSWLTVV.

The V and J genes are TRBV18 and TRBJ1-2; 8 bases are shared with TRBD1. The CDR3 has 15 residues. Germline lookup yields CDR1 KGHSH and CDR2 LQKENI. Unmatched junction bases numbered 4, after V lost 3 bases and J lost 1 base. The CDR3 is CASSPRTGFNYGYTF. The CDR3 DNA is TGTGCCAGCTCACCCCGGACAGGGTTTAACTATGGCTACACCTTC.